One and the same sample provided the 23 T cell receptor beta chains below, sequenced in a study of blood T cell repertoires in COVID-19. Only in-frame clones appear in the TCRdb table, and some are missing; sequencing was by immunoSEQ multiplex PCR. This table holds about 100,000 clones, about 89% found once. The sample was peripheral blood. Receptors were obtained from a man aged 40-49 years with active or convalescent COVID-19.

The chain couples TRBV10-1 to TRBJ2-2; a possible D gene is TRBD1 (6 bases). Looked up from germline, CDR1 is WNHNN and CDR2 is SYGVQD (reference sequence). The V and J ends lost 8 bases and 0 bases respectively, with 10 bases between them. The CDR3 loop spans 14 amino acids. The DNA for the CDR3 is TGCGCCAGCCGAGGGGGTCCGAACACCGGGGAGCTGTTTTTT. Protein: CASRGGPNTGELFF.

This sequence joins TRBV5-6 and TRBJ2-2; TRBD2 is a possible D gene (6 bases). The CDR3 runs to 15 residues. The germline V and J ends were trimmed by 6 bases and 3 bases, with 15 bases remaining between them. The germline CDR1 and CDR2 sequences are SGHDT and YYEEEE. The CDR3 sequence is CASTRRDSYTGELFF. Written as DNA, the CDR3 is TGTGCCAGCACCCGTCGGGACTCTTACACCGGGGAGCTGTTTTTT.

The chain recombines TRBV7-6 with TRBJ2-7; TRBD1 matches at 7 bases. Germline V gene data show CDR1 as SGHVS and CDR2 as FNYEAQ. CDR3 length: 12 residues. With V trimmed by 4 bases and J by 6 bases, 3 bases remained unmatched. The CDR3 loop reads CASSSSGGEQYF. As DNA, the CDR3 is TGTGCCAGCAGCTCGTCAGGGGGCGAGCAGTACTTC. Combining the CDR3 with reference TRBV7-6 and TRBJ2-7 gives the whole variable domain GAGVSQSPRYKVTKRGQDVALRCDPISGHVSLYWYRQALGQGPEFLTYFNYEAQQDKSGLPNDRFSAERPEGSISTLTIQRTEQRDSAMYRCASSSSGGEQYFGPGTRLTVT.

This clone was observed once. The V call is TRBV11-2, the J call TRBJ1-4; TRBD1 is a possible D gene (5 bases). Germline CDR1 is SGHAT and CDR2 is FQNNGV. This CDR3 region has 17 residues. The V end lost 1 base, the J end lost 4 bases, and 16 bases lay between the germline ends. The CDR3 sequence: CASSLGAWGPLNEKLFF. The CDR3 DNA follows: TGTGCCAGCAGCTTAGGGGCTTGGGGCCCGCTTAATGAAAAACTGTTTTTT.

The genes are TRBV5-1 and TRBJ2-5; TRBD1 agrees at 7 bases. The length of the CDR3 is 15 residues. Trimming took 4 bases from V and 3 from J; bases not matched to a gene: 9. Germline CDR1 is SGHRS and CDR2 is YFSETQ. CDR3 sequence: CASSAPEGGEETQYF. The CDR3 nucleotides read TGCGCCAGCAGCGCCCCTGAAGGGGGCGAAGAGACCCAGTACTTC.

This clone has a single count. The chain joins TRBV2 to TRBJ2-5; 9 nucleotides line up with TRBD1. Germline assignment: CDR1 SNHLY and CDR2 FYNNEI. Trimming took 0 bases from V and 5 from J; bases not matched to a gene: 7. This CDR3 has 16 amino acids. In DNA, the CDR3 is TGTGCCAGCAGTGAAGCGGCACAGGGGGCTTGGGAGACCCAGTACTTC. This translates into CASSEAAQGAWETQYF.

V and J are TRBV6-4 and TRBJ2-2, with D unclear. Trimming left V 0 bases short and J 2 bases short, with 10 bases between. Germline V gives CDR1 MRHNA, CDR2 SNTAGT. This CDR3 is built from 16 residues. CDR3 residues: CASSDSSLSNTGELFF. CDR3 coding DNA: TGTGCCAGCAGTGACTCGAGTCTATCTAACACCGGGGAGCTGTTTTTT.

The chain employs TRBV28 and TRBJ1-5; D uncertain. The CDR3 covers 14 residues. Trimming shortened V by 5 bases and J by 2 bases, and 10 bases separated the two germline ends. Looked up from germline, CDR1 is MDHEN and CDR2 is SYDVKM. The CDR3 loop is CASSLTGGNQPQHF. CDR3 nucleotides: TGTGCCAGCAGTCTCACGGGAGGCAATCAGCCCCAGCATTTT.

This clone was counted once. The chain links TRBV5-1 to TRBJ1-6; D is unresolved. CDR1 and CDR2 (germline): SGHRS, YFSETQ. V gave up 2 bases and J gave up 0 bases, with 6 bases separating them. This CDR3 has 15 amino acids. CDR3 bases: TGCGCCAGCAGCTTTGAGAGCTCCTATAATTCACCCCTCCACTTT. This sequence encodes CASSFESSYNSPLHF.

This chain links TRBV12-3 or TRBV12-4 with TRBJ2-7, with a tentative D call TRBD1 (6 bases). V lost 6 bases, J lost 10 bases, and 16 bases lay in between. The CDR3 is 12 amino acids. The CDR3 reads CASSRLQGKQYF. CDR3 bases: TGTGCCAGCAGCCGCCTACAGGGAAAACAGTACTTC.

The V and J genes are TRBV19 and TRBJ1-2; tentatively, D is TRBD1 (5 bases). Per germline, CDR1 LNHDA and CDR2 SQIVND (reference sequence). Trimming cost V 4 bases and J 4 bases, with 13 bases left between them. The CDR3 is 14 amino acids. The CDR3 DNA follows: TGTGCCAGTAGTAACGGGGGAGGCACCTATGGCTACACCTTC. This sequence encodes CASSNGGGTYGYTF.

The chain combines TRBV7-9 with TRBJ1-2; D is perhaps TRBD1 (5 bases). V lost 4 bases and J lost 4, with 10 bases in between. Germline assignment: CDR1 SEHNR and CDR2 FQNEAQ (reference sequence). The CDR3 contains 13 residues. The CDR3 sequence: CASSSGHSYGYTF. CDR3 coding DNA: TGTGCCAGCAGCTCCGGACACAGCTATGGCTACACCTTC.

V and J are TRBV7-9 and TRBJ2-7, with D tentatively TRBD1 (6 bases). This CDR3 spans 15 amino acids. The V gene's germline CDR1 is SEHNR and CDR2 FQNEAQ (reference sequence). Trimming left V 4 bases short and J 5 bases short, with 18 bases between. Here the CDR3 DNA reads TGTGCCAGCAGCTCATCTACAGGGATATTCAACGAGCAGTACTTC. Its protein product is CASSSSTGIFNEQYF.

The chain employs TRBV30 and TRBJ2-7, with a possible D match to TRBD1 (6 bases). Germline values: CDR1 GTSNPN, CDR2 SVGIG (reference sequence). The CDR3 loop spans 11 amino acids. Deletions cut 7 bases from V and 5 bases from J, with 12 bases between. CDR3 sequence: CASDSYHEQYF. CDR3 DNA: TGTGCCTCGGACAGCTACCACGAGCAGTACTTC.

The chain recombines TRBV5-1 with TRBJ1-1; no clear D gene. Per germline, CDR1 SGHRS and CDR2 YFSETQ. The CDR3 covers 14 residues. V was pared by 0 bases and J by 1 base, with 7 bases between. The CDR3 is CASSLAAGNTEAFF. CDR3 in DNA: TGCGCCAGCAGCTTGGCGGCGGGGAACACTGAAGCTTTCTTT.

The V gene is TRBV12-5, the J gene TRBJ1-5; the D gene is possibly TRBD1 (6 bases). CDR1 LGHNT and CDR2 FRNRAP come from the germline V gene. V was clipped by 6 bases and J by 7 bases, with 10 bases between them. The CDR3 totals 12 residues. DNA for the CDR3: TGTGCTAGTGGACAGGGTAACCAGCCCCAGCATTTT. It is translated as CASGQGNQPQHF.

V gene TRBV7-9 combines with J gene TRBJ2-1; 7 nucleotides match TRBD2. There are 15 residues in the CDR3. From germline, CDR1 is SEHNR and CDR2 FQNEAQ (reference sequence). V dropped 6 bases and J dropped 4; count of bases not matched to a gene: 9. The CDR3 nucleotides read TGTGCCAGCAGTTCCAGCGGGGTTCGATACAATGAGCAGTTCTTC. Its protein product is CASSSSGVRYNEQFF.

The chain recombines TRBV4-1 with TRBJ1-3; D remains ambiguous. Germline lookup yields CDR1 MGHRA and CDR2 YSYEKL. Between the trimmed V and J ends, which lost 2 bases and 0 bases, there was a span of 8 bases. This CDR3 contains 15 residues. The CDR3: CASSQQPSSGNTIYF. The CDR3 DNA reads as TGCGCCAGCAGCCAACAGCCTAGCTCTGGAAACACCATATATTTT.

This clone was observed a few times. This sequence joins TRBV27 and TRBJ2-7; 8 bases fit TRBD2. CDR3 size: 14 residues. Germline CDR1 is MNHEY and CDR2 is SMNVEV (reference sequence). V was clipped by 6 bases and J by 1 base; unmatched bases: 5. The CDR3 loop reads CASSRTSLSYEQYF. CDR3 nucleotides: TGTGCCAGCAGCAGGACTAGCCTGTCCTACGAGCAGTACTTC.

The chain couples TRBV10-3 to TRBJ1-2; D call uncertain. The CDR3 covers 15 residues. The V and J ends lost 0 bases and 4 bases respectively, with 12 bases between them. CDR1 is ENHRY, CDR2 SYGVKD, per germline. The DNA for the CDR3 is TGTGCCATCAGTGAGTCGGCACTTTCAGGCTATGGCTACACCTTC. It is translated as CAISESALSGYGYTF.

The gene calls are TRBV5-1 and TRBJ2-3, with 9 bases that match TRBD2. Germline V lookup: CDR1 SGHRS, CDR2 YFSETQ. This CDR3 has 16 residues. J was trimmed by 4 bases and V by 4 bases; bases with no gene match: 10. The DNA of the CDR3 is TGCGCCAGCAGCCCAATTAAGCGGGAGGCGGCAGATACGCAGTATTTT. Amino acids: CASSPIKREAADTQYF.

The J gene is TRBJ1-6, the V gene TRBV6-5; 9 bases are shared with TRBD1. V dropped 7 bases and J dropped 13; count of bases not matched to a gene: 5. This CDR3 contains 12 residues. Germline CDR1 reads MNHEY; CDR2 reads SVGAGI. The CDR3 DNA reads TGTGCCAGCACAGCCGGGACAGGGCCCCTCCACTTT. Translating gives CASTAGTGPLHF.

The chain is built from TRBV10-1 and TRBJ2-1, with TRBD2 identical over 7 bases. Germline V gene data show CDR1 as WNHNN and CDR2 as SYGVQD (reference sequence). The V segment lost 3 bases and the J segment 7 bases; nucleotides outside the gene matches: 15. This CDR3 contains 17 residues. The CDR3, as DNA: TGCGCCAGCAGTGACGCCCTCGAACGGGGGGAAGAGAATGAGCAGTTCTTC. Its protein is CASSDALERGEENEQFF.